The entry below describes one TCR beta chain. As yet, its antigen is unknown. A second PCR of 7 to 11 cycles used a sample-barcoded 5' primer and a J-beta primer mix. Each CDR3 protein is one row after TCRdb ran MiXCR on the 5' RACE reads. The sample records about a million distinct CDR3 sequences, less than 45% being singletons. This specimen belongs to a study of blood T cells in healthy people across ages. The study, taken as a whole, reports: Per million T cells, TCR beta diversity dropped about linearly as age rose.

CDR1 is LGHDT, CDR2 YNNKEL, per germline (reference sequence). V shed 0 bases, J shed 8 bases, and the junction held 1 base outside the gene matches. The CDR3 runs to 14 residues. This clonotype was sampled from a man aged 18 to 30 in good health. The rearrangement joins TRBV3-1 to TRBJ2-5, with 12 positions matching TRBD2. The sequenced sample consisted of blood. The CDR3 nucleotides read TGTGCCAGCAGCCAAGAGACTAGCGGGAGTACCCAGTACTTC. It encodes CASSQETSGSTQYF.